Presented here are 8 T cell receptor beta chains from one specimen sequenced in a study of cytomegalovirus exposure and HLA in healthy donors. PCR used 60 Vbeta primers and 13 Jbeta primers. Generated by immunoSEQ multiplex PCR, the TCRdb table keeps only in-frame clones and is missing some. The table has approximately 110,000 clones, about 59% seen once. Source material: PBMCs. Source of these receptors: a man under 40 in good health and CMV-seropositive.

The chain has TRBV9 and TRBJ2-7, with 11 positions matching TRBD2. Looked up from germline, CDR1 is SGDLS and CDR2 is YYNGEE. The length of the CDR3 is 15 residues. V shed 2 bases and J 7 bases; nucleotides not matched to a gene: 8. CDR3 residues: CASSVSGGDLGEQYF. Here the CDR3 DNA reads TGTGCCAGCAGCGTTAGCGGGGGGGACCTGGGGGAGCAGTACTTC.

This clone showed up just once. The J gene is TRBJ2-7, the V gene TRBV5-1; tentative D call: TRBD2 (6 bases). The germline V and J ends were trimmed by 4 bases and 2 bases, with 16 bases remaining between them. The CDR3 length is 15 residues. Germline-derived CDR1 and CDR2 are SGHRS and YFSETQ. CDR3 region: CASSRGGVLTYEQYF. The DNA of the CDR3 is TGCGCCAGCAGCAGAGGCGGGGTACTAACCTACGAGCAGTACTTC.

CDR3 nucleotide sequence: TGTGCCAGCAGCCTGGACAGGGGGGGAGGCTACACCTTC. Its translation: CASSLDRGGGYTF. The chain joins TRBV6-1 to TRBJ1-2; the match to TRBD1 covers 10 bases. The CDR3 loop spans 13 amino acids. V lost 6 bases to trimming and J lost 8 bases; unmatched junction nucleotides: 6. Germline V gives CDR1 MNHNS, CDR2 SASEGT.

This clone was detected a few times. This sequence joins TRBV28 and TRBJ1-3; D not certain. Germline loops: CDR1 MDHEN, CDR2 SYDVKM. The CDR3 loop spans 11 amino acids. V was pared by 5 bases and J by 3 bases, with 2 bases between. For the CDR3, the DNA is TGTGCCAGCAGTCTTGGAAACACCATATATTTT. Translation gives CASSLGNTIYF. Supplemented by reference TRBV28 and TRBJ1-3, the full variable domain reads DVKVTQSSRYLVKRTGEKVFLECVQDMDHENMFWYRQDPGLGLRLIYFSYDVKMKEKGDIPEGYSVSREKKERFSLILESASTNQTSMYLCASSLGNTIYFGEGSWLTVV.

The chain combines TRBV2 with TRBJ2-3; TRBD2 matches at 9 bases. Per the germline V gene, CDR1 is SNHLY and CDR2 is FYNNEI. With 6 bases clipped from V and 1 base from J, the junction kept 5 bases outside the gene matches. The CDR3 is 15 amino acids. The CDR3 sequence: CASRGTSQGTDTQYF. The CDR3 DNA sequence: TGTGCCAGCAGGGGGACTAGCCAAGGCACAGATACGCAGTATTTT.

This clone showed up just once. The chain recombines TRBV5-1 with TRBJ2-1, with TRBD2 identical over 13 bases. This CDR3 spans 16 amino acids. Looked up from germline, CDR1 is SGHRS and CDR2 is YFSETQ. Losses at the gene ends were 4 bases for V and 3 bases for J; bases not matched to a gene: 4. CDR3 coding DNA: TGCGCCAGCAGCGGATGGACTAGCGGGGGCTACAATGAGCAGTTCTTC. It translates to CASSGWTSGGYNEQFF.

J is TRBJ2-2 and V is TRBV5-1, with TRBD2 as a possible D gene (6 bases). V shed 4 bases and J shed 5 bases, with 21 bases lying between them. The CDR3 length is 17 residues. The germline V gene has CDR1 SGHRS and CDR2 YFSETQ. CDR3 bases: TGCGCCAGCAGCCTTACTAGCTCCCATTGGGGGACCGGGGAGCTGTTTTTT. This sequence encodes CASSLTSSHWGTGELFF. Based on the CDR3 plus reference TRBV5-1 and TRBJ2-2, the full variable domain is KAGVTQTPRYLIKTRGQQVTLSCSPISGHRSVSWYQQTPGQGLQFLFEYFSETQRNKGNFPGRFSGRQFSNSRSEMNVSTLELGDSALYLCASSLTSSHWGTGELFFGEGSRLTVL.

As regards this clone: Other DNA sequences of this sample code for an identical CDR3. V is TRBV5-1 and J is TRBJ2-5, with 8 bases lining up with TRBD2. V lost 1 base and J lost 4; bases outside the gene matches: 9. From germline, CDR1 is SGHRS and CDR2 YFSETQ. The CDR3 totals 16 residues. CDR3 loop: CASSLIAGGSGETQYF. The CDR3 nucleotides read TGCGCCAGCAGCTTGATTGCGGGGGGTTCCGGAGAGACCCAGTACTTC.